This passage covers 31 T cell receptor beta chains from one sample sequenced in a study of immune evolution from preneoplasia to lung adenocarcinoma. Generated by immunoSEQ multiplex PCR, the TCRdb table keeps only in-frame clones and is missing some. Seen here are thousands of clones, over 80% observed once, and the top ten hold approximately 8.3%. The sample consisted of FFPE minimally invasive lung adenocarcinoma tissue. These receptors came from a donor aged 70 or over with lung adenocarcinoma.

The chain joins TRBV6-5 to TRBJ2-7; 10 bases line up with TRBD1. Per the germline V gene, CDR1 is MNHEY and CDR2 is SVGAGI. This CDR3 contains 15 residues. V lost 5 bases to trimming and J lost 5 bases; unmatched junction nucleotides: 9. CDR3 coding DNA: TGTGCCAGCAGTCCTCAGACAGGGGGCCCGGACGAGCAGTACTTC. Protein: CASSPQTGGPDEQYF.

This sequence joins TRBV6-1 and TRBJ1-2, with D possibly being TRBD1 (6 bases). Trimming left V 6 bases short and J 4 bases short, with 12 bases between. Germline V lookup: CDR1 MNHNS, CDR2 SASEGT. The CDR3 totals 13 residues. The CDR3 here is CASSLDSLYGYTF. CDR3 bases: TGTGCCAGCAGCCTGGACAGCCTCTATGGCTACACCTTC.

The CDR3 coding sequence is TGTGCCAGTAGTATCCCGCCCCCACCTGCGAGCAATGCCTACAATGAGCAGTTCTTC. It encodes CASSIPPPPASNAYNEQFF. V is TRBV19 and J is TRBJ2-1, with unresolved D. Germline loops: CDR1 LNHDA, CDR2 SQIVND (reference sequence). The CDR3 runs to 19 residues. V lost 3 bases and J 2 bases, leaving 23 bases between the germline ends.

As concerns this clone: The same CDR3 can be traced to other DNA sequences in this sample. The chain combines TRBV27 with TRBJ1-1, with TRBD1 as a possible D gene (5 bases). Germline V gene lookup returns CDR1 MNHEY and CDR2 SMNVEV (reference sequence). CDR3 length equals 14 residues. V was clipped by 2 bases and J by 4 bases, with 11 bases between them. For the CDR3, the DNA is TGTGCCAGCAGTTTAGGACAAGGGGTCACTGAAGCTTTCTTT. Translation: CASSLGQGVTEAFF.

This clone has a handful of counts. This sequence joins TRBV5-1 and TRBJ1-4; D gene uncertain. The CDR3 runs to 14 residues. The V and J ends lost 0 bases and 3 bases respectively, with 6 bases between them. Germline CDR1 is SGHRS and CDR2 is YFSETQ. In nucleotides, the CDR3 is TGCGCCAGCAGCTTGGCACAATCTAATGAAAAACTGTTTTTT. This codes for CASSLAQSNEKLFF.

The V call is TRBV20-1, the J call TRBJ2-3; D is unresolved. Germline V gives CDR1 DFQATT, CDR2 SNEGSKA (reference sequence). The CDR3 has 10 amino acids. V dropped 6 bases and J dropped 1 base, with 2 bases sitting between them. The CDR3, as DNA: TGCAGTGCCGGCACAGATACGCAGTATTTT. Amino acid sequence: CSAGTDTQYF.

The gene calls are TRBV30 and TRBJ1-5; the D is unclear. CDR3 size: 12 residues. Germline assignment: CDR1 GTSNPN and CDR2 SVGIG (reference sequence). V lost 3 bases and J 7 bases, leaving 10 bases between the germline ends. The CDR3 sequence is CAWSPAGQPQHF. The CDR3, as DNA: TGTGCCTGGAGCCCGGCGGGGCAGCCCCAGCATTTT.

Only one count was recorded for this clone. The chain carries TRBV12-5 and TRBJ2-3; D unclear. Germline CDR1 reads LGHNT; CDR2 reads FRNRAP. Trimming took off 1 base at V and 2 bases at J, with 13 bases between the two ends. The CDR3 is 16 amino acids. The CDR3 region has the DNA TGTGCTAGTGGTTTGGGACTCGAGCCCTCCACAGATACGCAGTATTTT. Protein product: CASGLGLEPSTDTQYF.

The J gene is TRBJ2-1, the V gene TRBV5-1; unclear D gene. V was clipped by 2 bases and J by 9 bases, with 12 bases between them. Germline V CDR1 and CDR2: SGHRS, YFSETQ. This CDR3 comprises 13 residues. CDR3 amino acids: CASSFLVAGEQFF. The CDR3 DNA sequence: TGCGCCAGCAGCTTCCTGGTAGCAGGTGAGCAGTTCTTC.

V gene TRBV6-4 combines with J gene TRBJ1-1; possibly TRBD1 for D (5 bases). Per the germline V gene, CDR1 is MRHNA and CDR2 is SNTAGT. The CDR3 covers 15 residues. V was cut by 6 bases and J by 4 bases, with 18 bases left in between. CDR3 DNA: TGTGCCAGCAGGAAGGGGTCCGGGGCGGGCACTGAAGCTTTCTTT. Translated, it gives CASRKGSGAGTEAFF.

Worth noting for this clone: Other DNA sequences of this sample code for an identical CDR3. As DNA, the CDR3 is TGTGCCAGCAGCGTAGAAGGAATAGAGACCCAGTACTTC. This sequence encodes CASSVEGIETQYF. The rearrangement joins TRBV9 to TRBJ2-5; D gene unclear. Germline values: CDR1 SGDLS, CDR2 YYNGEE. The length of the CDR3 is 13 residues. Trimming removed 0 bases from V and 4 bases from J, with 7 bases in between.

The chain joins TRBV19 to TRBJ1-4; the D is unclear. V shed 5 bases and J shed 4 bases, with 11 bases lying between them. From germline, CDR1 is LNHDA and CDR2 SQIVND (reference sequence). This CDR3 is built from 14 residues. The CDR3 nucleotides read TGTGCCAGTAGTCTCTTCCAGAATAATGAAAAACTGTTTTTT. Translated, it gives CASSLFQNNEKLFF. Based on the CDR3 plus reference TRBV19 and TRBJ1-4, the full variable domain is DGGITQSPKYLFRKEGQNVTLSCEQNLNHDAMYWYRQDPGQGLRLIYYSQIVNDFQKGDIAEGYSVSREKKESFPLTVTSAQKNPTAFYLCASSLFQNNEKLFFGSGTQLSVL.

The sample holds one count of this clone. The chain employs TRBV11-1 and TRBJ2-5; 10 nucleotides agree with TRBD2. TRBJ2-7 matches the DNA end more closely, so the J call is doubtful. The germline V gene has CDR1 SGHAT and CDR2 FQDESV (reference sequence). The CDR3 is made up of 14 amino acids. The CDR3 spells CASSLPSGRREQYF. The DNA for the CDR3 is TGTGCCAGCAGCTTGCCTAGCGGGAGACGCGAGCAGTACTTC.

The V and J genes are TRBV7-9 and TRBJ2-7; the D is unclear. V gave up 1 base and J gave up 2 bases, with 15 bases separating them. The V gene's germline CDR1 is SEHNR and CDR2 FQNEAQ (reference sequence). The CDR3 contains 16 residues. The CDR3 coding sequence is TGTGCCAGCAGCTTAGAGGGCTCGACCTACACCTACGAGCAGTACTTC. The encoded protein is CASSLEGSTYTYEQYF.

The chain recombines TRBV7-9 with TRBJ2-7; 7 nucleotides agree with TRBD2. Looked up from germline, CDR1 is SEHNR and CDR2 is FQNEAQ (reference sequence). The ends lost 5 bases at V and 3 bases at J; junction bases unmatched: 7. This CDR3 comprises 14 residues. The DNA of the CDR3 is TGTGCCAGCAGCAGGTGGGAGGGAAACTACGAGCAGTACTTC. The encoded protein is CASSRWEGNYEQYF.

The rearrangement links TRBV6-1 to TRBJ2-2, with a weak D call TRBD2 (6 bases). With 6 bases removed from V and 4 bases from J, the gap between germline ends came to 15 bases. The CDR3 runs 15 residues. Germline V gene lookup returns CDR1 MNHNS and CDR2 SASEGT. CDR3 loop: CASRFQGEATGELFF. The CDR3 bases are TGTGCCAGCAGGTTCCAAGGGGAGGCCACCGGGGAGCTGTTTTTT.

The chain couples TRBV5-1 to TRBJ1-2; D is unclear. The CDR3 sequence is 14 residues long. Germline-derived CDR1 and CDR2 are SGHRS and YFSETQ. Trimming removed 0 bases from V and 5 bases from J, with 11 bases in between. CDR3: CASSLDLGDYGYTF. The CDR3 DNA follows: TGCGCCAGCAGCTTGGATCTGGGTGATTATGGCTACACCTTC. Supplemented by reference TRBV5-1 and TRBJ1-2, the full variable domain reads KAGVTQTPRYLIKTRGQQVTLSCSPISGHRSVSWYQQTPGQGLQFLFEYFSETQRNKGNFPGRFSGRQFSNSRSEMNVSTLELGDSALYLCASSLDLGDYGYTFGSGTRLTVV.

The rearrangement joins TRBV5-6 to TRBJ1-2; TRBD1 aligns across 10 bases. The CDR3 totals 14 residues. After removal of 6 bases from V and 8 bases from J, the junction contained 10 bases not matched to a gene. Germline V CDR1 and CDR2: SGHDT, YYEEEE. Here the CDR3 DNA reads TGTGCCAGCATCCTGCGGGACAGGGGATTGGGCTACACCTTC. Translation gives CASILRDRGLGYTF.

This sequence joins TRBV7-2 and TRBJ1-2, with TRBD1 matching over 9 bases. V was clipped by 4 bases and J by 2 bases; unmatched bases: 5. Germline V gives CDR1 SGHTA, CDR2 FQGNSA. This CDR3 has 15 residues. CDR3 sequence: CASSYRGTGNYGYTF. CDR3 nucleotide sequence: TGTGCCAGCAGCTACCGTGGGACAGGGAACTATGGCTACACCTTC.

In DNA, the CDR3 is TGTGCCAGTAGAGAATTGACAGGGTACAATCAGCCCCAGCATTTT. Amino acid sequence: CASRELTGYNQPQHF. The J gene is TRBJ1-5, the V gene TRBV19, with 7 bases matching TRBD1. V was clipped by 6 bases and J by 3 bases; unmatched bases: 8. Germline lookup yields CDR1 LNHDA and CDR2 SQIVND (reference sequence). CDR3 length equals 15 residues.

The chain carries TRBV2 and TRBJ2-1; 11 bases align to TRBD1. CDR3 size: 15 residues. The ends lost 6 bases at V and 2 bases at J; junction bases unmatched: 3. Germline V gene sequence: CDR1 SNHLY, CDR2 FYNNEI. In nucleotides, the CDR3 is TGTGCCAGCAGCGCGGGACAGGGGGCCTACAATGAGCAGTTCTTC. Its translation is CASSAGQGAYNEQFF.

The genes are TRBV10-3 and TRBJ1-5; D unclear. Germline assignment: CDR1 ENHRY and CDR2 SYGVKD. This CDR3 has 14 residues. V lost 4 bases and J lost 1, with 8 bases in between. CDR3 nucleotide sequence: TGTGCCATCAGTGGGACGGCGAGCAATCAGCCCCAGCATTTT. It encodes CAISGTASNQPQHF.

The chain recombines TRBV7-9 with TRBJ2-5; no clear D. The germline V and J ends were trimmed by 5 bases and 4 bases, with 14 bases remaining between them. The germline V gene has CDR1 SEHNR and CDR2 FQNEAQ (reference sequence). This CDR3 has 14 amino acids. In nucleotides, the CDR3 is TGTGCCAGCAGCCTCGGTGTAGGTCGAGAGACCCAGTACTTC. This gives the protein CASSLGVGRETQYF. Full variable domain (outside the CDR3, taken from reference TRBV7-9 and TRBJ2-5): DTGVSQNPRHKITKRGQNVTFRCDPISEHNRLYWYRQTLGQGPEFLTYFQNEAQLEKSRLLSDRFSAERPKGSFSTLEIQRTEQGDSAMYLCASSLGVGRETQYFGPGTRLLVL.

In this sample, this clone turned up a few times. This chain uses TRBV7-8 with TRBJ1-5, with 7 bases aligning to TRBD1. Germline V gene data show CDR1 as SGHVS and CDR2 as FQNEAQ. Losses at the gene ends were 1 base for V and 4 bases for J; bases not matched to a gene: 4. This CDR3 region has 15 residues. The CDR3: CASSLEGDRNQPQHF. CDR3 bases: TGTGCCAGCAGCTTAGAGGGGGACAGAAATCAGCCCCAGCATTTT.

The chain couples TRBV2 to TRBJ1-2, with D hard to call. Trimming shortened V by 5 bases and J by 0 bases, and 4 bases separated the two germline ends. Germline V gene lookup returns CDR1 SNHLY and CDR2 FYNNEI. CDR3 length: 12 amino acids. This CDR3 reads CASSMTNYGYTF. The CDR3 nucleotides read TGTGCCAGCAGTATGACTAACTATGGCTACACCTTC.

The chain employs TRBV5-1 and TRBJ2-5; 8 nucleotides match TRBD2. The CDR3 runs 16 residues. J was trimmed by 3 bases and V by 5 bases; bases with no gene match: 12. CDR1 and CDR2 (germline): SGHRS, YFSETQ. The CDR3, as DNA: TGCGCCAGCAGAGATGGGACTAGGGAATACAAAGAGACCCAGTACTTC. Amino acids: CASRDGTREYKETQYF.

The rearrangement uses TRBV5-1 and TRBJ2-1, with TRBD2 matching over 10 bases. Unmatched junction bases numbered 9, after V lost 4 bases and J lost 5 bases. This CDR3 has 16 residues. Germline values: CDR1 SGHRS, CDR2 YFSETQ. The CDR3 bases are TGCGCCAGCAGCAAGGAGGCTAGCGGGAGAAACAATGAGCAGTTCTTC. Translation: CASSKEASGRNNEQFF.

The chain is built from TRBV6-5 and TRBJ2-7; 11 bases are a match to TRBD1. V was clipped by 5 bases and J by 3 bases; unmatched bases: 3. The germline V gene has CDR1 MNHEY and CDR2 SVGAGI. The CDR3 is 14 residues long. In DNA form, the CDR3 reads TGTGCCAGCAGTACCGGGACAGGGGGCTACGAGCAGTACTTC. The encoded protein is CASSTGTGGYEQYF.

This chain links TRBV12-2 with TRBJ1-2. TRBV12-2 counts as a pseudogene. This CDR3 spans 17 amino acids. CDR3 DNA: TGTGCAAGTCGCTTGGGACCGGGACCGGCGGATTACTATGGCTACACCTTC. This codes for CASRLGPGPADYYGYTF.

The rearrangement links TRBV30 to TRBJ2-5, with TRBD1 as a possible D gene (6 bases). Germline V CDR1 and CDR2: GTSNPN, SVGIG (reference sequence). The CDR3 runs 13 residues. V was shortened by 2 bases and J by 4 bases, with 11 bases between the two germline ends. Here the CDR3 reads CAWSIQGTETQYF. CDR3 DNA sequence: TGTGCCTGGAGTATACAGGGTACAGAGACCCAGTACTTC.

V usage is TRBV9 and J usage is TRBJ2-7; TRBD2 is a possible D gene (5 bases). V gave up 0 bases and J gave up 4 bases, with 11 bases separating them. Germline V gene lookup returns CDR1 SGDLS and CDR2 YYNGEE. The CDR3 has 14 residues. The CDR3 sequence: CASSVGLTGYEQYF. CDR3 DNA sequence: TGTGCCAGCAGCGTAGGGCTAACGGGATACGAGCAGTACTTC.